Sequencing of this T cell receptor (beta chain) was carried out in a study of post-analysis software for immune sequencing data. For the study at large: As for disease course, relapsing-remitting, secondary progressive and progressive-relapsing multiple sclerosis were all included. Study-level results: TRBV segments more frequent in patients than in controls numbered about five and included TRBV5-6, TRBV5-1 and TRBV20-1.

Prepared libraries of TCR beta cDNA carried unique molecular identifiers. Roughly 490,000 cDNA molecules came from approximately 1 to 10 million T cells. Via MiXCR, TCRdb re-called the PCR reads, giving one row per CDR3 protein. The sample lists a few hundred thousand distinct CDR3 sequences, less than 40% occurring once. Trimming left V 7 bases short and J 0 bases short, with 13 bases between. The CDR3 has 15 residues. This clonotype was picked up a small number of times. Its antigen is not known. This chain connects TRBV12-3 or TRBV12-4 to TRBJ2-1; no firm D call. This receptor was taken from a girl between 5 and 17 years old with multiple sclerosis. Sequences were obtained from blood. CDR3 DNA sequence: TGTGCCAGCACTCCGGTTGGAGCCTCCTACAATGAGCAGTTCTTC. Protein: CASTPVGASYNEQFF.